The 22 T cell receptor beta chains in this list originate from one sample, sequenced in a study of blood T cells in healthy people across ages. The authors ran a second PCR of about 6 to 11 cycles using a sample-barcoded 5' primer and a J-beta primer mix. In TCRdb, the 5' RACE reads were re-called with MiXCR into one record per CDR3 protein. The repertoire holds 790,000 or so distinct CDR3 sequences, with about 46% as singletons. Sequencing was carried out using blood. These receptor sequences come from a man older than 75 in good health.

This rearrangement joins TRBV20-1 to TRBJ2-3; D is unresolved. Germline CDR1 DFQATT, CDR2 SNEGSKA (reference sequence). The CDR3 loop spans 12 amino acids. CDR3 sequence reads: CSSVGHTDTQYF. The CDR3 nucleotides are TGCAGCTCTGTAGGCCACACAGATACGCAGTATTTT.

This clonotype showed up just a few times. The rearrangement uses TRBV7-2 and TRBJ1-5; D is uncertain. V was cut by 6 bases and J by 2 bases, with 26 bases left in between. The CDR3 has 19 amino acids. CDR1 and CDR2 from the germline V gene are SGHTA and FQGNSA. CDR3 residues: CASSHYLDRSSGRNQPQHF. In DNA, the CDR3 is TGTGCCAGCAGTCATTACCTGGACCGATCATCCGGCCGCAATCAGCCCCAGCATTTT.

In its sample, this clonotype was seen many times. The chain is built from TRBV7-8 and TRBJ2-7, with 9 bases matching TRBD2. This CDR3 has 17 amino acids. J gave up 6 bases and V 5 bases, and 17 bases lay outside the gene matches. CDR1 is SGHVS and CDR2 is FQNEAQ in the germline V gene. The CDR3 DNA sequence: TGTGCCAGCAGCCCAGCTTATCGGTCGCGGGAGGGCCTCGAGCAGTACTTC. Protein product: CASSPAYRSREGLEQYF.

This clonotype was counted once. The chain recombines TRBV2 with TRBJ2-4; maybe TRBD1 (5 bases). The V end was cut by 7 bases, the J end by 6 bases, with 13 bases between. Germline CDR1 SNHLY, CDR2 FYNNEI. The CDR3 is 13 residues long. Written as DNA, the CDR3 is TGTGCCAGCATACCTGACAGATTAAACATTCAGTACTTC. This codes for CASIPDRLNIQYF.

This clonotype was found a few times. CDR3 DNA: TGTGCCACCGCAAACGGGGGCCTCTCCACAGATACGCAGTATTTT. Encoded protein: CATANGGLSTDTQYF. The chain combines TRBV24-1 with TRBJ2-3; TRBD1 or TRBD2 may be the D gene (6 bases each). CDR1 and CDR2 from the germline V gene are KGHDR and SFDVKD. The CDR3 extends over 15 amino acids. V was pared by 9 bases and J by 2 bases, with 17 bases between.

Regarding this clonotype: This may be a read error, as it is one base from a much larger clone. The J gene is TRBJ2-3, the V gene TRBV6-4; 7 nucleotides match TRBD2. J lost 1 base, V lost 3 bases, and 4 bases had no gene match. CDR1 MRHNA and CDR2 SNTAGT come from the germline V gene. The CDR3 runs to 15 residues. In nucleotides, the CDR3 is TGTGCCAGCAGTGAAAGGCTAGCGGGCACAGATACGCAGTATTTT. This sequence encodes CASSERLAGTDTQYF.

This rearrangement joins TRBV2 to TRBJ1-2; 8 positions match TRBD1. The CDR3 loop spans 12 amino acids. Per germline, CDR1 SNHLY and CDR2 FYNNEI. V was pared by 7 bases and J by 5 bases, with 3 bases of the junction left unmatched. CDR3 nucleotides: TGTGCCAGCACTACAGGGGGTTATGGCTACACCTTC. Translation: CASTTGGYGYTF.

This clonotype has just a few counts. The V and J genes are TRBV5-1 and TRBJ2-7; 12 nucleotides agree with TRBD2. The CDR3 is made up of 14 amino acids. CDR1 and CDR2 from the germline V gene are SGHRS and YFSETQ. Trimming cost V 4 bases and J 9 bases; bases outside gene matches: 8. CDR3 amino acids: CASSNAGTSGLQYF. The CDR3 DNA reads TGCGCCAGCAGCAACGCCGGGACTAGCGGGTTGCAGTACTTC.

The CDR3 DNA is TGCAGTGCTAGCAACTCCCCCTACGAGCAGTACTTC. Translation: CSASNSPYEQYF. This chain joins TRBV20-1 and TRBJ2-7; D is unclear. Between the trimmed V and J ends, which lost 3 bases and 2 bases, there was a span of 8 bases. Germline-derived CDR1 and CDR2 are DFQATT and SNEGSKA (reference sequence). The CDR3 runs 12 residues.

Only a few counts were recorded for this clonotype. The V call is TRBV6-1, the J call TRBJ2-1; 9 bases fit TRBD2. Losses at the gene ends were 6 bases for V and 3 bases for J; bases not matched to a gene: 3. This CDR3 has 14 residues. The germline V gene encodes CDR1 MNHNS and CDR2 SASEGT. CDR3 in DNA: TGTGCCAGCAGGGCGGGAGGGGGCTACAATGAGCAGTTCTTC. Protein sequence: CASRAGGGYNEQFF.

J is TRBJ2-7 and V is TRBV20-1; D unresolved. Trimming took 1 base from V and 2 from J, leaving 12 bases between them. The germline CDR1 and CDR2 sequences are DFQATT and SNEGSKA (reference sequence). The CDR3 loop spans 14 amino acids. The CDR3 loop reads CSARAWTKTYEQYF. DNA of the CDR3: TGCAGTGCTAGAGCCTGGACCAAGACCTACGAGCAGTACTTC.

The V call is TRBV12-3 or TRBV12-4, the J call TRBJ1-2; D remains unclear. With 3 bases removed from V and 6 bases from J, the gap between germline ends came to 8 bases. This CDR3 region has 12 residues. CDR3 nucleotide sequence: TGTGCCAGCAGTTTGAGGATCGATGGCTACACCTTC. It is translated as CASSLRIDGYTF.

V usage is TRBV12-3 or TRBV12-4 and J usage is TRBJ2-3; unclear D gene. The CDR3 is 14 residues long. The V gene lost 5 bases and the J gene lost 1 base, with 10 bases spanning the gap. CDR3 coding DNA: TGTGCCAGCAGTGGAATGGTGGGCACAGATACGCAGTATTTT. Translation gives CASSGMVGTDTQYF.

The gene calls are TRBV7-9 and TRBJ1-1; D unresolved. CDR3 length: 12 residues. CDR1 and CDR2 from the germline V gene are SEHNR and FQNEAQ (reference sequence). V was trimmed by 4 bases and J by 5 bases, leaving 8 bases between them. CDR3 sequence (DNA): TGTGCCAGCAGCTATGAGGGTACTGAAGCTTTCTTT. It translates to CASSYEGTEAFF.

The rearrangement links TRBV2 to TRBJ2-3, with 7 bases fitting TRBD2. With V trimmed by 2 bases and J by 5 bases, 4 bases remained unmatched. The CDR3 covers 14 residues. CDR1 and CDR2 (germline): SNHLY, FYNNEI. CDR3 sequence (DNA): TGTGCCAGCAGTGAAACGGGAGGAAAAGATACGCAGTATTTT. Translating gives CASSETGGKDTQYF.

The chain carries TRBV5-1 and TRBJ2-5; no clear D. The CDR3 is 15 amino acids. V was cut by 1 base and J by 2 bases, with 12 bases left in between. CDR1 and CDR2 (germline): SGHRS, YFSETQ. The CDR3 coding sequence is TGCGCCAGCAGCTTGTCCGCCAGGCGGCAAGAGACCCAGTACTTC. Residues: CASSLSARRQETQYF.

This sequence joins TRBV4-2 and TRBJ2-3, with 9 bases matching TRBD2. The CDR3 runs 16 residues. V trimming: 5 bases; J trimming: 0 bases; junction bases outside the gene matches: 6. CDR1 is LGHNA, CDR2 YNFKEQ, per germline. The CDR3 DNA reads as TGTGCCAGCAGCGTCGAGCTAGCGGGGAGCACAGATACGCAGTATTTT. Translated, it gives CASSVELAGSTDTQYF.

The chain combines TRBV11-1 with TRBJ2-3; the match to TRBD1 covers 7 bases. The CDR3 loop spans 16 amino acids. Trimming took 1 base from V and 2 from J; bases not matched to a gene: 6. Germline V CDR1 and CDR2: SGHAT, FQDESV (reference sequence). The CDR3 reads CASSLGQGPYTDTQYF. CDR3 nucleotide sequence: TGTGCCAGCAGCTTAGGACAGGGCCCCTACACAGATACGCAGTATTTT.

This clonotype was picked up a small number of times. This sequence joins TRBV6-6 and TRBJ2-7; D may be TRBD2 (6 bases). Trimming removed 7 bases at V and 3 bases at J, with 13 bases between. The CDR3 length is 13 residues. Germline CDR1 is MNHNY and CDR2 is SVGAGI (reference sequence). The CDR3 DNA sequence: TGTGCCAGCACCGTTGGGACTGGCTACGAGCAGTACTTC. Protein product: CASTVGTGYEQYF.

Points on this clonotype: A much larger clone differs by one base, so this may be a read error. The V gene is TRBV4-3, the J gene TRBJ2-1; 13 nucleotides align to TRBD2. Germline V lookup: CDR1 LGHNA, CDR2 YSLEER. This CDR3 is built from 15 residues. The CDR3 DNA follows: TGCGCCAACAGCCAAGGACTAGCGGGAGTTTGTGAGCAGTTCTTC. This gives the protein CANSQGLAGVCEQFF.

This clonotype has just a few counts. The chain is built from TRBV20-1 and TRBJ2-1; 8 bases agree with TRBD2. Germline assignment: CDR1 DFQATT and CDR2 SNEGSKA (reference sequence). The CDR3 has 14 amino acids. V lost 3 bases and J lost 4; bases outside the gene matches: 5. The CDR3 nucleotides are TGCAGTGCTAGTGCCAGCGGGAGTTACAATGAGCAGTTCTTC. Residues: CSASASGSYNEQFF.

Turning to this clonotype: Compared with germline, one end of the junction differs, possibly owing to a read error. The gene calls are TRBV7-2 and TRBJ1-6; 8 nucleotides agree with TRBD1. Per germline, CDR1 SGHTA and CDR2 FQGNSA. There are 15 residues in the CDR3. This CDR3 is CASSYRDRLFSPPHF. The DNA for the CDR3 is TGTGCCAGCAGCTACCGGGACAGGCTCTTTTCACCCCCCCACTTT.